This T cell receptor beta chain was recorded in a study of T cells after yellow fever vaccination. The CDR3 length is 14 residues. The junction had 3 bases not matched to a gene; V was cut back by 5 bases and J by 1 base. CDR1 is SGHRS and CDR2 is YFSETQ in the germline V gene. 5'RACE template switching added a universal primer site and UMIs to TCR cDNA. From the 5' RACE reads, TCRdb called clonotypes with MiXCR, one entry per CDR3 protein. The repertoire consists of 230,000 or so distinct CDR3 sequences, with approximately 3.5% occurring once and the leading ten covering over 15%. The source of this sequence is a man between 18 and 35 years old who received the YFV17D yellow fever vaccine. J is TRBJ2-1 and V is TRBV5-1; TRBD1 matches 7 bases. Source: PBMCs, taken 15 days after the yellow fever booster vaccination. CDR3 sequence (DNA): TGCGCCAGCAGACCGGGACAGTCCTACAATGAGCAGTTCTTC. Protein sequence: CASRPGQSYNEQFF.